This T cell receptor (beta chain) was observed in a study of cytomegalovirus exposure and HLA in healthy donors (dated by TCRdb to 2015 to 2018). For the wider study: An earlier analysis of more than 550 of the donors reported 250 to 300 Gb of sequence data and about 120 million unique TCR beta sequences obtained from about 179 million T cells. An early release that covered fewer than 750 HLA-typed donors contained approximately 320 gigabases of sequencing data and about 84 million unique TCR sequences. Among the roughly 400 genotyped donors, approximately 82% belonged to the genetic ancestry cluster associated with self-reported Caucasian donors. The study aimed to test whether signatures of past pathogen exposure could be identified by cataloging public T cell receptors. The study used immunosequencing to profile the T cell repertoires of more than 650 subjects and linked those repertoires to cytomegalovirus serostatus. Besides the first cohort of around 700 subjects, a separate validation cohort made up of 120 or so different subjects was used. The study combined high-throughput TCR immunosequencing, statistical association of individual TCRs with disease status, and machine learning to predict cytomegalovirus infection status. A later analysis re-analyzed previously published TCR beta repertoires from about 600 donors and added high-resolution HLA genotyping to study TCR occurrence patterns. Rather than using new phenotypic data, the later analysis identified candidate immune exposures from TCR beta sequences and from how often those sequences occurred across donors. An earlier analysis of nearly 600 of the donors applied high-throughput TCR beta sequencing to assess whether each TCR beta V gene segment acted as functional or pseudogenic. Donor age, sex, ethnicity and CMV serostatus were compiled together with the repertoire data. A later genetic analysis used genome-wide SNP genotypes for 398 of the 666 donors, treating that subset as a discovery cohort. All discovery cohort repertoires had been generated on a single sequencing platform. Class I and class II HLA loci were covered by the typing at four-digit resolution. Typing coverage varied by locus: roughly 629-640 donors for A, B, C, DRB1 and DQB1; some 520 for DQA1; around 570 for DPA1; under 490 for DPB1. A handful of DR-DQ haplotypes were handled as single units for association and clustering because linkage in the cohort was strong. Among about 410 genotyped donors of the cohort, an average of approximately 220,000 unique TCR beta nucleotide sequences was sequenced per donor, of which roughly 17% were non-productive.

This clone was seen just once. What this receptor recognizes is not known. No base-level quality is on record; no much larger clone is a single base apart. V trim: 5 bases; J trim: 9 bases; unmatched bases: 4. Per the germline V gene, SGHTA is the CDR1 and FQGTGA is the CDR2. There are 14 amino acids in the CDR3, from cysteine to phenylalanine inclusive. Just CDR3 DNA is preserved here, 42 bases in frame from base 1. The cohort consisted of 650 to 700 healthy bone marrow donors. All cohort members were sampled while nominally healthy, although unrecorded immune exposures were likely present. The donor was CMV seropositive and was included in the group of almost 300 seropositive cohort members. Each donor provided a peripheral blood sample, and peripheral blood mononuclear cells were used for TCR beta sequencing. The Qiagen DNeasy Blood Extraction Kit was used to extract genomic DNA from the blood cell samples.

What the study reported, not specific to this receptor: When HLA alleles, especially DR and DQ, strongly co-occurred, attributing TCR associations to individual alleles was difficult. Because some donors lacked HLA typing at each locus, the association tests relied only on the typed subset. According to a later analysis, parvovirus B19, influenza, CMV and Epstein-Barr virus appeared linked to several top co-occurrence clusters. In this cohort, only TCR beta chains were sequenced, and detectable features were limited by the absence of alpha or paired-chain data. In an earlier analysis of some 500 of the donors, most TCR beta V segments appeared in productive rearrangements about 87% or about 30% of the time, broadly matching IMGT annotations. The 87-base-pair reads could not distinguish some IMGT-functional V segments, including TRBV6-2 and TRBV6-3, so those segments were excluded. A few of the identified cytomegalovirus-associated TCR beta chains were confirmed in vitro to be specific for cytomegalovirus antigens. The earlier analysis of around 600 of the donors excluded seventeen rarely observed V segments, including chromosome 9 orphons, because counts were too low. Correlated functional status among segregating V segments might reflect linkage disequilibrium, but an unknown experimental factor could not be ruled out. In both the original and validation cohorts, the classifier was reported to diagnose cytomegalovirus status with high specificity and sensitivity. A group of highly shared sequence variants was considered likely to be a technical artifact of the sequencing pipeline. According to a later analysis, most CMV-associated TCR beta chains appeared to be HLA-restricted, and the HLA associations seemed to be driven largely by CMV exposure. The only immune exposure information available for the cohort was CMV serostatus. At a false discovery rate of 0.05, a later analysis linked about 16,000 TCR beta sequences to specific HLA alleles. Most TCR sequences were observed very rarely across donors, whereas some public TCRs were present in many individuals. The authors suggested that the approach could potentially be extended to other disease states and immunological phenotypes. In a later analysis, HLA-associated TCR beta chains showed more clonal expansion and lower generation probabilities than non-associated chains that were equally common. A further reported finding was that TCR beta sequences accurately predicted the HLA-A and HLA-B alleles for most subjects in the first cohort. A later analysis found that TCR association rates varied across HLA loci, with DRB1 alleles showing the most associated TCRs and HLA-C alleles the fewest. Presence/absence analyses assumed roughly uniform sequencing depth across donors, an assumption that may not hold. A total of 150 to 200 TCR beta chains were listed by the study as associated with cytomegalovirus. In a later genetic analysis, fewer N-insertions in productive TCRs were reported among donors in an Asian-associated ancestry cluster than the approximately 670-donor mean. V-gene and J-gene trimming of TCR beta chains was associated with a missense DCLRE1C variant in a later genetic analysis, and the association was replicated in an independent cohort.

Receptors were amplified or captured by the immunoSEQ multiplex PCR assay. The multiplex PCR relied on a mix of 60 forward primers for TCR Vbeta segments and 13 reverse primers for TCR Jbeta segments. A multiplex PCR assay on genomic DNA amplified the CDR3 region of rearranged TCR beta genes. The Illumina HiSeq System was used to sequence the amplified TCR beta libraries as 87-base-pair reads. As for the authors' bioinformatics: Across the 600 to 700 repertoires, a later analysis counted 80 million or so unique TCR beta chains, around 11 million of which were shared by at least two donors. Raw reads were error-corrected and collapsed into unique sequences by a nearest-neighbor algorithm in which closely related sequences were merged to remove PCR and sequencing errors. Alignment of CDR3 sequences to IMGT reference sequences was used to assign V, D and J gene segments. For a sequence to be retained, a match of at least six nucleotides to both a V gene segment and a J gene segment was required. A rearrangement was called productive if the CDR3 had no stop codons and remained in frame with V and J, and every other rearrangement was called non-productive. Following IMGT convention, CDR3 was defined as the stretch from the second conserved V-encoded cysteine up to the conserved J-encoded phenylalanine. Sequences without an unambiguous match to a single V gene segment were excluded from the earlier analysis of approximately 600 of the donors. In an earlier analysis of approximately 550 of the donors, V segments were called functional above 56.7% productive rearrangements and were called segregating when the between-donor standard deviation exceeded 5%. A statistical classification framework was developed to diagnose cytomegalovirus status using the catalog of TCR beta chain sequences. In a later analysis, V and J genes were assigned by comparing TCR nucleotide sequences against IMGT/GENE-DB human TR gene sequences. The TCRdist pipeline was used in a later analysis to assign CDR3 sequences and most-parsimonious VDJ recombination scenarios. In a later analysis, every TCR beta chain was defined by the combination of its CDR3 amino acid sequence and its V-gene family, and reads without a unique V-gene family were dropped. To address suspected cross-contamination and a sequencing artifact, a later analysis removed a few hundred highly shared, low-generation-probability nucleotide sequences. A later analysis calculated a clonal expansion index for each public chain from normalized within-repertoire ranks of inferred template counts. A later analysis computed generation probabilities with a VDJ recombination model fitted to out-of-frame rearrangements, and checked the results against IGoR. In a later analysis, hypergeometric tests were used to score TCR-TCR, TCR-HLA and TCR-CMV co-occurrence, with a repertoire-size bias correction applied to TCR pairs. False discovery rates were estimated in a later analysis by permuting HLA or CMV assignments 20 times. In a later analysis, co-occurring TCRs were grouped using DBSCAN, and TCRdist sequence similarity was added for clustering within HLA-allele-positive subsets. Repertoires with fewer than 30,000 or more than 120,000 public chains were left out of co-occurrence clustering, as were about 5 repertoires with anomalous nucleotide sharing. TCRdb obtained this table from immuneACCESS and retained in-frame rearrangements with V and J assigned. These tables miss some clones; where compared with another copy, unresolved V genes account for less than half of the shortfall, and the remainder is unexplained. Clonal size and the V and J genes are those of that table, whereas D and trimming came from the DNA. The sample profile shows about 130,000 clones; approximately 68% of them were found once. Less than 2% of the sample comes from the top ten.

The chain was built from TRBV7-3 and TRBJ2-1; the junction holds 13 bases that match TRBD2. Sequencing input: PBMCs. The source of this sequence is a young man in good health and CMV-seropositive. The CDR3 sequence is CASSIGLAGVEQFF. The sequenced DNA: TGTGCCAGCAGCATCGGACTAGCGGGAGTTGAGCAGTTCTTC. The full variable domain, completed from the reference TRBV7-3 and TRBJ2-1 proteins outside the CDR3, reads GAGVSQTPSNKVTEKGKYVELRCDPISGHTALYWYRQSLGQGPEFLIYFQGTGAADDSGLPNDRFFAVRPEGSVSTLKIQRTERGDSAVYLCASSIGLAGVEQFFGPGTRLTVL.